Sequencing of this T cell receptor (beta chain) was carried out in a study of cytomegalovirus exposure and HLA in healthy donors. As for the study in general: Earlier sequencing of 150 million to 200 million T cells yielded 100 million to 120 million unique TCR beta sequences. General observations from the study: CMV antigen specificity was confirmed in vitro for a few CMV-associated chains. Follow-up analysis seemed to connect common viral pathogens with several of the most significant clusters identified.

The CDR3 loop spans 14 amino acids. V was clipped by 3 bases and J by 5 bases, with 13 bases between them. Germline CDR1 is MNHEY and CDR2 is SMNVEV (reference sequence). Amplification used 60 Vbeta primers and 13 Jbeta primers. The authors' processing: An analysis that came later counted 80 million or so unique TCR beta chains, approximately 9.9 million shared. Measured with immunoSEQ multiplex PCR; TCRdb has only the in-frame clones, and not every one. V and J calls and clone size come straight from that table; D and trimming were deduced from the DNA. This repertoire includes 30,000 to 35,000 clones. Concerning this clone: The antigen is undetermined.

This sequence joins TRBV27 and TRBJ2-5; possible D gene TRBD2, 6 bases. This clonotype was obtained from a woman aged 40 to 50 in good health and CMV-seropositive. Sequencing input: PBMCs. As DNA, the CDR3 is TGTGCCAGCAGTTTGACTGGAGGGTCGGAGACCCAGTACTTC. Translation: CASSLTGGSETQYF.